This T cell receptor (beta chain) was captured by sequencing in a study of blood T cells in healthy people across ages. The second PCR ran about 6 to 11 cycles with a sample-barcoded 5' primer and J-beta primers. Through a template-switch adaptor with 12 random nucleotides, each cDNA molecule received a tag. In TCRdb, the 5' RACE reads were re-called with MiXCR into one record per CDR3 protein. The table shows 1.5 million to 2 million distinct CDR3 sequences, with around half occurring only once. CDR1 is MNHEY and CDR2 is SVGEGT in the germline V gene. The CDR3 is 13 residues long. Every sample gave at least 5 micrograms of total RNA when it was extracted.

The rearrangement links TRBV6-2 or TRBV6-3 to TRBJ2-5; unclear D gene. The tail of the sequence fits TRBJ2-4 better, so the J call may be wrong. The sequence was collected from a woman aged 40 to 55 in good health. Sequenced: blood. Here the CDR3 reads CASSYLNKNIQYF. DNA for the CDR3: TGTGCCAGCAGTTACCTGAACAAAAACATTCAGTACTTC.